The rows below give T cell receptor beta chains drawn from one sample of a study of cytomegalovirus exposure and HLA in healthy donors. Method: immunoSEQ multiplex PCR; TCRdb's copy keeps in-frame clones and lacks some. The table has just over 200,000 clones, roughly 68% seen once. Material for sequencing was PBMCs. Receptors originate from a man in his forties in good health and CMV-seropositive. Each CDR3 is given with its conserved first and last residue. Fields, in order: D gene, clone size, V gene, J gene, CDR3 protein, CDR3 DNA. D genes are given only for firm matches. A row's size may be missing; if present it is once, few, many or a size class.

.	few	TRBV5-1	TRBJ2-2	CASSLGAGRLSGELFF	TGCGCCAGCAGCTTGGGGGCAGGGCGATTGTCCGGGGAGCTGTTTTTT
.	.	TRBV5-1	TRBJ2-3	CASSGGTLGDTQYF	TGCGCCAGCAGCGGCGGGACTTTAGGAGATACGCAGTATTTT
TRBD1	few	TRBV6-5	TRBJ1-2	CASSYRDRNYGYTF	TGTGCCAGCAGTTACCGGGACAGAAACTATGGCTACACCTTC
.	.	TRBV5-1	TRBJ2-3	CASSPSRDSSTDTQYF	TGCGCCAGCAGCCCATCCCGGGACTCTAGCACAGATACGCAGTATTTT
TRBD1	.	TRBV19	TRBJ2-7	CASSMAQGAPYEQYF	TGTGCCAGTAGTATGGCACAGGGGGCCCCCTACGAGCAGTACTTC
.	.	TRBV4-1	TRBJ1-5	CASSLAGTQPQHF	TGCGCCAGCAGCCTGGCGGGGACTCAGCCCCAGCATTTT
.	.	TRBV10-3	TRBJ2-5	CAISWGGQGETQYF	TGTGCCATCAGCTGGGGGGGGCAGGGAGAGACCCAGTACTTC
TRBD1	.	TRBV5-1	TRBJ1-1	CASSPQPDRGNTEAFF	TGCGCCAGCAGCCCCCAACCGGACAGGGGGAACACTGAAGCTTTCTTT
TRBD1	.	TRBV18	TRBJ1-2	CASSPPGDRDGYGYTF	TGTGCCAGCTCACCACCGGGGGACAGGGATGGCTATGGCTACACCTTC
.	.	TRBV29-1	TRBJ1-1	CSVEAGEAFF	TGCAGCGTTGAAGCAGGGGAAGCTTTCTTT
TRBD2	.	TRBV29-1	TRBJ2-1	CSVGTSGGPGEQFF	TGCAGCGTAGGGACTAGCGGGGGCCCAGGTGAGCAGTTCTTC
TRBD2	.	TRBV9	TRBJ2-2	CASSPLPAGGTGELFF	TGTGCCAGCAGCCCCCTGCCAGCGGGGGGGACCGGGGAGCTGTTTTTT
TRBD1	.	TRBV10-3	TRBJ1-6	CASRTGGDSPLHF	TGTGCCTCTAGGACAGGGGGCGATTCACCCCTCCACTTT
.	.	TRBV5-1	TRBJ1-5	CASSPAGGDLQPQHF	TGCGCCAGCAGCCCGGCGGGGGGGGACCTTCAGCCCCAGCATTTT
.	few	TRBV7-6	TRBJ1-1	CASSPQGGTEAFF	TGTGCCAGCAGCCCACAGGGAGGGACTGAAGCTTTCTTT
TRBD1	few	TRBV7-8	TRBJ2-7	CASSTWGQGAGESYEQYF	TGTGCCAGCAGCACGTGGGGACAGGGGGCGGGTGAGTCCTACGAGCAGTACTTC
TRBD1	.	TRBV19	TRBJ2-5	CASSIGQGARETQYF	TGTGCCAGTAGTATAGGACAGGGGGCGCGAGAGACCCAGTACTTC
TRBD1	few	TRBV5-4	TRBJ1-2	CASSKSTQGRIANYGYTF	TGTGCCAGCAGCAAATCTACACAGGGGCGAATCGCTAACTATGGCTACACCTTC
TRBD1	.	TRBV4-1	TRBJ1-1	CASSQPKGTGEKAFF	TGCGCCAGCAGCCAACCAAAAGGGACAGGGGAGAAAGCTTTCTTT
.	.	TRBV21-1	TRBJ2-5	CARGGQGGDETQYF	TGTGCCCGCGGAGGGCAGGGGGGAGATGAGACCCAGTACTTC
.	.	TRBV15	TRBJ2-3	CATSREGAHTDTQYF	TGTGCCACCAGCAGAGAGGGGGCTCACACAGATACGCAGTATTTT
TRBD2	.	TRBV7-2	TRBJ2-3	CASSFLLATDTQYF	TGTGCCAGCAGCTTTTTACTAGCGACAGATACGCAGTATTTT
.	.	TRBV6-1	TRBJ2-2	CASSEAQGTGSHTGELFF	TGTGCCAGCAGTGAAGCCCAAGGAACAGGATCTCACACCGGGGAGCTGTTTTTT
TRBD1	few	TRBV19	TRBJ1-2	CASSMGQDYGYTF	TGTGCCAGTAGTATGGGACAGGACTATGGCTACACCTTC
TRBD1	.	TRBV5-4	TRBJ1-2	CASRILQGGFDLHGYTF	TGTGCCAGCAGGATTCTACAGGGGGGGTTTGATTTGCACGGCTACACCTTC
.	.	TRBV27	TRBJ1-6	CASRLQGKGFVSPLHF	TGTGCCAGCAGGTTACAGGGAAAGGGGTTTGTTTCACCCCTCCACTTT
TRBD1	.	TRBV6-6	TRBJ2-3	CASSKGQGATDTQYF	TGTGCCAGCAGCAAGGGACAGGGGGCCACAGATACGCAGTATTTT
.	once	TRBV6-5	TRBJ2-1	CASSLWSRFNDNEQFF	TGTGCCAGCAGTTTGTGGTCCCGGTTCAACGACAATGAGCAGTTCTTC
.	few	TRBV6-5	TRBJ2-7	CASSPTRGAYEQYF	TGTGCCAGCAGCCCCACCAGGGGGGCCTACGAGCAGTACTTC
.	.	TRBV28	TRBJ1-2	CASSLGHRTNYGYTF	TGTGCCAGCAGTTTAGGTCACAGAACTAACTATGGCTACACCTTC
.	.	TRBV19	TRBJ2-7	CASSRRGGENDEQYF	TGTGCCAGTAGCCGACGGGGAGGCGAGAACGACGAGCAGTACTTC
TRBD2	.	TRBV19	TRBJ2-3	CASTPIAGVRADTQYF	TGTGCCAGTACCCCAATCGCGGGGGTTCGGGCAGATACGCAGTATTTT
TRBD1	.	TRBV7-9	TRBJ1-6	CASSSAGQGYSPLHF	TGTGCCAGCAGCTCTGCCGGACAGGGGTATTCACCCCTCCACTTT
.	.	TRBV6-1	TRBJ1-1	CASSDLNTEAFF	TGTGCCAGCAGTGACCTAAACACTGAAGCTTTCTTT
TRBD1	.	TRBV12-5	TRBJ1-2	CASGQGTGDGYTF	TGTGCTAGTGGCCAGGGGACAGGGGATGGCTACACCTTC
.	.	TRBV7-9	TRBJ2-7	CASSSQKGESRAYEQYF	TGTGCCAGCAGCTCCCAGAAGGGGGAATCCAGGGCCTACGAGCAGTACTTC
TRBD1	.	TRBV5-6	TRBJ1-4	CASSLGTGNEKLFF	TGTGCCAGCAGCTTGGGGACAGGGAATGAAAAACTGTTTTTT
TRBD1	.	TRBV9	TRBJ2-7	CASSAQGAPEIYEQYF	TGTGCCAGCAGCGCCCAGGGGGCTCCGGAGATTTACGAGCAGTACTTC
.	.	TRBV6-1	TRBJ1-1	CASRTQTMNTEAFF	TGTGCCAGCAGAACCCAGACAATGAACACTGAAGCTTTCTTT
.	few	TRBV6-1	TRBJ2-1	CASSDAGAYNEQFF	TGTGCCAGCAGTGATGCGGGTGCCTACAATGAGCAGTTCTTC
TRBD1	once	TRBV4-1	TRBJ2-7	CASSPTGGLYEQYF	TGCGCCAGCAGCCCGACAGGGGGCCTATACGAGCAGTACTTC
TRBD1	.	TRBV5-8	TRBJ1-5	CASSSRQGEQPQHF	TGTGCCAGCAGCTCTAGACAGGGGGAGCAGCCCCAGCATTTT
.	.	TRBV10-1	TRBJ2-2	CASSVQNTGELFF	TGCGCCAGCAGTGTTCAGAACACCGGGGAGCTGTTTTTT
.	.	TRBV5-8	TRBJ1-1	CATNLRTRYNTEAFF	TGTGCCACCAACCTTCGGACACGTTATAACACTGAAGCTTTCTTT
.	.	TRBV13	TRBJ2-1	CASSLTVGDEQFF	TGTGCCAGCAGCTTAACCGTCGGGGATGAGCAGTTCTTC
.	few	TRBV27	TRBJ2-7	CASSWTVPGYEQYF	TGTGCCAGCAGTTGGACAGTGCCTGGCTACGAGCAGTACTTC
.	few	TRBV5-1	TRBJ2-3	CASSPGFEGADTQYF	TGCGCCAGCAGCCCAGGATTCGAAGGCGCAGATACGCAGTATTTT
.	.	TRBV28	TRBJ1-6	CASSTRASYNSPLHF	TGTGCCAGCAGCACCAGGGCATCCTATAATTCACCCCTCCACTTT
.	.	TRBV6-1	TRBJ2-5	CASSEALRVETQYF	TGTGCCAGCAGTGAAGCCCTCAGGGTAGAGACCCAGTACTTC
TRBD1	.	TRBV4-2	TRBJ1-1	CASSQLTRDSTEAFF	TGTGCCAGCAGCCAATTAACCCGGGACAGTACTGAAGCTTTCTTT
TRBD1	.	TRBV13	TRBJ2-7	CASSQRQGLVYEQYF	TGTGCCAGCAGTCAACGACAGGGGCTAGTCTACGAGCAGTACTTC
.	.	TRBV4-1	TRBJ2-7	CASSQPPGLGTYEQYF	TGCGCCAGCAGCCAACCTCCGGGACTGGGGACCTACGAGCAGTACTTC
TRBD1	.	TRBV20-1	TRBJ1-1	CSAPDRVAFF	TGCAGTGCTCCAGACAGGGTGGCTTTCTTT
TRBD1	.	TRBV19	TRBJ1-5	CASSGGTGRPLPGADQPQHF	TGTGCCAGTAGTGGGGGGACAGGACGCCCGCTTCCGGGTGCCGATCAGCCCCAGCATTTT
.	.	TRBV10-3	TRBJ2-1	CAISELQREQFF	TGTGCCATCAGTGAGCTTCAGCGGGAGCAGTTCTTC
.	.	TRBV19	TRBJ2-3	CASSLGSAGKMADTQYF	TGTGCCAGTAGTCTTGGTTCGGCGGGAAAAATGGCAGATACGCAGTATTTT
TRBD2	.	TRBV29-1	TRBJ2-2	CSVKGGLAGRAEELFF	TGCAGCGTGAAGGGGGGGCTAGCGGGTCGAGCAGAGGAGCTGTTTTTT
TRBD1	.	TRBV4-2	TRBJ2-4	CASSQDSGQLNIQYF	TGTGCCAGCAGCCAAGATTCGGGACAGCTAAACATTCAGTACTTC
.	once	TRBV6-5	TRBJ1-1	CASVSPTEAFF	TGTGCCAGCGTTTCTCCTACGGAGGCTTTCTTT
TRBD2	.	TRBV27	TRBJ2-1	CASGSGPGGYEQFF	TGTGCCAGCGGATCGGGCCCCGGGGGGTATGAGCAGTTCTTC